This TCR beta chain was captured in a study of blood T cell repertoires in COVID-19. For the study at large: Samples came from the United States, Italy and Spain, spanning acute and convalescent COVID-19. T cells, B-cell-depleted T cells, or PBMCs supplied cDNA or gDNA.

Per the original methods: From reference gene primer amplification, estimates of nucleated cell counts were derived. TCRdb's copy holds only in-frame clones and misses some; the assay was immunoSEQ multiplex PCR. V and J calls and clone size come straight from that table; D and trimming were deduced from the DNA. Of approximately 170,000 clones in the sample, 80% to 90% were seen once. The CDR3 is 12 residues long. Trimming pared 6 bases from V and 6 bases from J, leaving 11 bases between. In germline, CDR1 is KGHSH, CDR2 LQKENI. The chain recombines TRBV18 with TRBJ1-1; no clear D. The sample consisted of peripheral blood. This receptor was taken from a man younger than 30 who had recovered from COVID-19. The CDR3 DNA reads as TGTGCCAGCTCCCCCGGGTACCCTGAAGCTTTCTTT. Translated: CASSPGYPEAFF. Complete variable domain (other parts from reference TRBV18 and TRBJ1-1): NAGVMQNPRHLVRRRGQEARLRCSPMKGHSHVYWYRQLPEEGLKFMVYLQKENIIDESGMPKERFSAEFPKEGPSILRIQQVVRGDSAAYFCASSPGYPEAFFGQGTRLTVV.